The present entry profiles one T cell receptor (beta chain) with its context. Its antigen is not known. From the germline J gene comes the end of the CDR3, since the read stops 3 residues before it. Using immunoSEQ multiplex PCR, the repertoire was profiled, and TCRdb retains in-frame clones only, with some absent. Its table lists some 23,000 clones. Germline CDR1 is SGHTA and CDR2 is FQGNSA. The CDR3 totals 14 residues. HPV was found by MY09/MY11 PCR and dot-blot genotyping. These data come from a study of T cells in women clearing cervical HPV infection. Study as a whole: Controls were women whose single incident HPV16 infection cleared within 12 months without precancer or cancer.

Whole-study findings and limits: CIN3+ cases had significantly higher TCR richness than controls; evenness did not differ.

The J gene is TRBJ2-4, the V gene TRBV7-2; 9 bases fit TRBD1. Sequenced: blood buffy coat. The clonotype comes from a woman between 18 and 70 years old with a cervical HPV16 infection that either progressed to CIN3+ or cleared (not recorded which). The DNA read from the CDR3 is TGTGCCAGCAGCGGACGACAGGGGGTCTATGGT. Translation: CASSGRQGVYG. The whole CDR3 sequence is CASSGRQGVYGQYF.